The 28 T cell receptor beta chains below all came from one sample that was sequenced in a study of blood T cell repertoires in COVID-19. The data were produced by immunoSEQ multiplex PCR, yet TCRdb's version contains in-frame clones alone and is incomplete. The data contain approximately 180,000 clones, under 80% of them singletons. The material sequenced was PBMCs or T cells enriched from blood (not recorded which). These receptors all come from a woman in her forties or fifties with acute COVID-19.

The chain combines TRBV7-2 with TRBJ1-2, with D unresolved. V lost 4 bases and J lost 2, with 5 bases in between. The CDR3 extends over 12 amino acids. CDR1 SGHTA and CDR2 FQGNSA come from the germline V gene. CDR3 in DNA: TGTGCCAGCAGCTATATAAACTATGGCTACACCTTC. Protein: CASSYINYGYTF.

This chain links TRBV6-5 with TRBJ1-2, with a tentative D call TRBD1 (6 bases). Between the trimmed V and J ends, which lost 7 bases and 0 bases, there was a span of 12 bases. The germline V gene has CDR1 MNHEY and CDR2 SVGAGI. The CDR3 extends over 14 amino acids. The CDR3 bases are TGTGCCAGCACAGGGGCCGGTACTAACTATGGCTACACCTTC. Encoded protein: CASTGAGTNYGYTF.

The chain is built from TRBV7-2 and TRBJ1-2; the D gene is possibly TRBD1 (5 bases). Per germline, CDR1 SGHTA and CDR2 FQGNSA. The CDR3 covers 15 residues. Trimming shortened V by 1 base and J by 7 bases, and 16 bases separated the two germline ends. The CDR3: CASSLGALGQGGYTF. CDR3 DNA: TGTGCCAGCAGCTTAGGGGCCCTGGGGCAGGGTGGCTACACCTTC.

This chain connects TRBV6-5 to TRBJ2-1, with D tentatively TRBD1 (6 bases). Germline CDR1 and CDR2: MNHEY and SVGAGI. This CDR3 has 13 residues. V was clipped by 8 bases and J by 4 bases, with 12 bases between them. CDR3 protein: CASRYTGYNEQFF. The CDR3 DNA sequence: TGTGCCAGCCGGTATACAGGGTACAATGAGCAGTTCTTC.

V usage is TRBV21-1 and J usage is TRBJ2-7; TRBD1, as called in the table, went unchecked against the DNA. TRBV21-1 is given as a pseudogene. The CDR3 totals 15 residues. This chain's CDR3 is CASSKIQQGVNEQYV. CDR3 nucleotide sequence: TGTGCCAGCAGCAAAATACAACAGGGGGTCAACGAGCAGTACGTC.

The V and J genes are TRBV2 and TRBJ1-3; no clear D. This CDR3 is built from 14 residues. CDR1 and CDR2 (germline): SNHLY, FYNNEI. The V gene lost 6 bases and the J gene lost 6 bases, with 15 bases spanning the gap. The CDR3 loop is CASREVLRSNTIYF. CDR3 nucleotides: TGTGCCAGCAGAGAGGTCTTGCGGTCAAACACCATATATTTT.

The chain carries TRBV7-9 and TRBJ2-7; TRBD1 aligns across 10 bases. The length of the CDR3 is 15 residues. After removal of 1 base from V and 3 bases from J, the junction contained 3 bases not matched to a gene. Germline V lookup: CDR1 SEHNR, CDR2 FQNEAQ (reference sequence). CDR3 nucleotide sequence: TGTGCCAGCAGCTTAGGGACAGGGGGACTCTACGAGCAGTACGTC. Translation: CASSLGTGGLYEQYV.

Here the CDR3 reads CASSIASAGNTEAFF. In DNA, the CDR3 is TGTGCCAGTAGTATAGCTTCGGCAGGGAACACTGAAGCTTTCTTT. The chain employs TRBV19 and TRBJ1-1; D is uncertain. The CDR3 has 15 amino acids. V was trimmed by 1 base and J by 1 base, leaving 10 bases between them. Per germline, CDR1 LNHDA and CDR2 SQIVND (reference sequence).

J is TRBJ2-5 and V is TRBV5-6, with D possibly TRBD2 on 5 matching bases. V was trimmed by 2 bases and J by 0 bases, leaving 11 bases between them. CDR3 size: 15 residues. Germline assignment: CDR1 SGHDT and CDR2 YYEEEE. The CDR3 loop reads CASSFLVDYQETQYF. The CDR3 DNA reads TGTGCCAGCAGCTTCCTAGTGGACTACCAAGAGACCCAGTACTTC.

The chain combines TRBV9 with TRBJ2-2; 8 bases agree with TRBD1. CDR1 and CDR2 from the germline V gene are SGDLS and YYNGEE. The CDR3 covers 14 residues. Trimming at V came to 10 bases and at J to 2 bases, leaving 7 bases not matched to a gene. In nucleotides, the CDR3 is TGTGCCGGTGGACAGGGTCTTAACACCGGGGAGCTGTTTTTT. Its translation is CAGGQGLNTGELFF.

This clone was picked up a small number of times. V is TRBV19 and J is TRBJ1-1; no reliable D call. Germline V gene sequence: CDR1 LNHDA, CDR2 SQIVND (reference sequence). The CDR3 has 12 residues. The germline V and J ends were trimmed by 5 bases and 1 base, with 5 bases remaining between them. CDR3 bases: TGTGCCAGTAGTCTCAGGAACACTGAAGCTTTCTTT. It specifies CASSLRNTEAFF.

This rearrangement joins TRBV28 to TRBJ1-4, with D maybe TRBD1 (5 bases). The germline V gene has CDR1 MDHEN and CDR2 SYDVKM. Trimming shortened V by 10 bases and J by 7 bases, and 16 bases separated the two germline ends. The CDR3 covers 13 residues. CDR3 loop: CATGWGVAEKLFF. The CDR3 DNA is TGTGCCACCGGTTGGGGGGTGGCTGAAAAACTGTTTTTT.

The J gene is TRBJ1-6, the V gene TRBV11-2; TRBD1 aligns across 7 bases. The V gene's germline CDR1 is SGHAT and CDR2 FQNNGV. CDR3 size: 15 residues. Germline trimming cut 5 bases from V and 7 bases from J; bases unmatched to any gene: 8. The CDR3 DNA sequence: TGTGCCAGCAGCGGTGCGGGACAGAAAAATTCACCCCTCCACTTT. Translating it yields CASSGAGQKNSPLHF.

The chain couples TRBV30 to TRBJ1-5; 9 bases align to TRBD1. The CDR3 spans 13 residues. The J segment lost 5 bases and the V segment lost 8 bases, leaving 7 bases of the junction unmatched. From germline, CDR1 is GTSNPN and CDR2 SVGIG (reference sequence). The CDR3 spells CAGGQGLHQPQHF. CDR3 in DNA: TGTGCCGGGGGACAGGGTCTACATCAGCCCCAGCATTTT. Full variable domain (outside the CDR3, taken from reference TRBV30 and TRBJ1-5): SQTIHQWPATLVQPVGSPLSLECTVEGTSNPNLYWYRQAAGRGLQLLFYSVGIGQISSEVPQNLSASRPQDRQFILSSKKLLLSDSGFYLCAGGQGLHQPQHFGDGTRLSIL.

This chain connects TRBV9 to TRBJ1-2; no clear D. The germline V and J ends were trimmed by 5 bases and 5 bases, with 22 bases remaining between them. The germline V gene has CDR1 SGDLS and CDR2 YYNGEE. The CDR3 is made up of 16 amino acids. The CDR3 DNA reads TGTGCCAGCAGTCGAACCAACAGTGAACTTATATATGGCTACACCTTC. It encodes CASSRTNSELIYGYTF.

CDR3 DNA: TGTGCCAGCGGGCGGGGGGCGCTTAATAATGAAAAACTGTTTTTT. Protein: CASGRGALNNEKLFF. The rearrangement joins TRBV27 to TRBJ1-4; D is perhaps TRBD1 (6 bases). The V gene lost 8 bases and the J gene lost 4 bases, with 17 bases spanning the gap. This CDR3 contains 15 residues. The germline V gene has CDR1 MNHEY and CDR2 SMNVEV (reference sequence).

This rearrangement joins TRBV29-1 to TRBJ1-2, with no clear D. Trimming took off 4 bases at V and 5 bases at J, with 8 bases between the two ends. Germline loops: CDR1 SQVTM, CDR2 ANQGSEA. This CDR3 is 11 amino acids long. DNA of the CDR3: TGCAGCGTTGTTGAGGGATATGGCTACACCTTC. As protein: CSVVEGYGYTF.

This clone showed up just a few times. The chain combines TRBV29-1 with TRBJ1-1, with 7 bases fitting TRBD1. Germline CDR1 is SQVTM and CDR2 is ANQGSEA. J gave up 12 bases and V 4 bases, and 8 bases lay outside the gene matches. This CDR3 region has 11 residues. The CDR3 nucleotides are TGCAGCGTTGTGAGGGGGCAGGGAACTTTCTTT. Protein sequence: CSVVRGQGTFF.

This clone is a singleton in its sample. This sequence joins TRBV6-1 and TRBJ1-5; 7 positions match TRBD1. Germline-derived CDR1 and CDR2 are MNHNS and SASEGT. J was trimmed by 8 bases and V by 3 bases; bases with no gene match: 13. The CDR3 covers 16 residues. The CDR3 nucleotides read TGTGCCAGCAGTGACGCTAGCAAGAGACAGGGAGAGCCCCAGCATTTT. Its protein product is CASSDASKRQGEPQHF.

The chain combines TRBV10-1 with TRBJ1-2, with a weak D call TRBD1 (5 bases). Germline CDR1 and CDR2: WNHNN and SYGVQD (reference sequence). Trimming removed 10 bases from V and 8 bases from J, with 26 bases in between. This CDR3 spans 15 amino acids. CDR3 residues: CATYTARGKDEGYTF. The CDR3 DNA follows: TGCGCCACCTATACTGCTAGGGGCAAGGACGAAGGCTACACCTTC.

This chain joins TRBV19 and TRBJ2-3; 9 bases fit TRBD1. Looked up from germline, CDR1 is LNHDA and CDR2 is SQIVND (reference sequence). CDR3 length: 16 amino acids. V lost 6 bases and J lost 1; bases outside the gene matches: 8. In DNA, the CDR3 is TGTGCCAGTAGGATGACCGGGACAGGGCGCACAGATACGCAGTATTTT. It encodes CASRMTGTGRTDTQYF.

This rearrangement joins TRBV5-4 to TRBJ2-7, with D tentatively TRBD1 (5 bases). The CDR3 sequence is 13 residues long. The germline V and J ends were trimmed by 4 bases and 0 bases, with 8 bases remaining between them. Per germline, CDR1 SGHNT and CDR2 YYREEE (reference sequence). The CDR3 sequence: CASSRQSSYEQYV. Here the CDR3 DNA reads TGTGCCAGCAGCCGACAGAGCTCCTACGAGCAGTACGTC.

This clone was detected only once. V is TRBV5-4 and J is TRBJ2-5, with D tentatively TRBD2 (5 bases). The CDR3 contains 15 residues. Trimming cost V 4 bases and J 1 base, with 14 bases left between them. CDR1 SGHNT and CDR2 YYREEE come from the germline V gene (reference sequence). The CDR3 protein is CASSPTTDSQETQYF. DNA of the CDR3: TGTGCCAGCAGCCCGACCACGGACTCCCAAGAGACCCAGTACTTC.

This rearrangement joins TRBV5-4 to TRBJ2-3; weak D call: TRBD1 (6 bases). CDR1 is SGHNT and CDR2 is YYREEE in the germline V gene (reference sequence). The CDR3 runs 16 residues. V gave up 2 bases and J gave up 4 bases, with 17 bases separating them. The CDR3 here is CASSFRRDTGPDTQYF. CDR3 sequence (DNA): TGTGCCAGCAGCTTCAGAAGGGACACCGGCCCAGATACGCAGTATTTT.

The chain uses TRBV7-6 and TRBJ1-1; a possible D gene is TRBD1 (5 bases). The length of the CDR3 is 14 residues. Germline lookup yields CDR1 SGHVS and CDR2 FNYEAQ. V lost 3 bases and J 2 bases, leaving 10 bases between the germline ends. CDR3 residues: CASSLGQANTEAFF. For the CDR3, the DNA is TGTGCCAGCAGCTTGGGGCAGGCAAACACTGAAGCTTTCTTT.

The chain links TRBV6-5 to TRBJ2-7; 7 nucleotides agree with TRBD1. Trimming cost V 5 bases and J 4 bases; bases outside gene matches: 11. The CDR3 length is 15 residues. Germline-derived CDR1 and CDR2 are MNHEY and SVGAGI. The CDR3 spells CASSPLRDSGYEQYV. The CDR3 DNA is TGTGCCAGCAGTCCCCTCCGGGACAGCGGATACGAGCAGTACGTC.

On this clone itself: Other DNA sequences within the sample encode an identical CDR3. V and J are TRBV5-6 and TRBJ2-7; D call uncertain. Germline V gene data show CDR1 as SGHDT and CDR2 as YYEEEE. V gave up 1 base and J gave up 3 bases, with 5 bases separating them. The CDR3 is 12 residues long. The CDR3 reads CASSLYNYEQYV. The CDR3 region has the DNA TGTGCCAGCAGCTTGTACAACTACGAGCAGTACGTC.

This clone turned up a few times. This sequence joins TRBV11-2 and TRBJ1-3; perhaps TRBD1 as D (5 bases). V was clipped by 4 bases and J by 0 bases, with 10 bases between them. The CDR3 is 15 residues long. The V gene's germline CDR1 is SGHAT and CDR2 FQNNGV. The CDR3 spells CASSWDLFSGNTIYF. DNA for the CDR3: TGTGCCAGCAGCTGGGACTTATTCTCTGGAAACACCATATATTTT.